A single sample gave rise to the 22 T cell receptor beta chains below, sequenced in a study of T cells in Graves' hyperthyroidism and ophthalmopathy. From RNA transcripts, TCR beta CDR3 regions were amplified. Researchers ran a first-round RT-PCR on the TCR CDR3 using the HTBI primer set. TCRdb processed the multiplex PCR reads anew with MiXCR; each CDR3 protein has one entry. The sample lists about 570,000 distinct CDR3 sequences, around 15% seen once, with approximately 15% in the top ten. The material sequenced was blood. The receptors originated from a woman aged 40 to 50 with Graves' hyperthyroidism.

This clonotype was recorded many times. The rearrangement links TRBV6-1 to TRBJ2-1, with TRBD2 matching over 9 bases. Germline V CDR1 and CDR2: MNHNS, SASEGT. Trimming cost V 4 bases and J 6 bases; bases outside gene matches: 7. This CDR3 is 15 amino acids long. In DNA form, the CDR3 reads TGTGCCAGCAGTGTCGGAGCGGGAGGCTCCAATGAGCAGTTCTTC. Translated: CASSVGAGGSNEQFF.

At least ten counts were recorded for this clonotype. The V and J genes are TRBV20-1 and TRBJ2-1, with D possibly TRBD2 on 5 matching bases. V lost 2 bases to trimming and J lost 11 bases, with 7 bases between them. The germline gives CDR1 DFQATT, CDR2 SNEGSKA (reference sequence). The CDR3 extends over 10 amino acids. CDR3 sequence (DNA): TGCAGTGCTAGAATAGCGAAGCAGTTCTTC. Its protein product is CSARIAKQFF.

The CDR3 region has the DNA TGTGCCAGCCACCTAGCGGGAGGGCTCAATGAGCAGTTCTTC. This encodes CASHLAGGLNEQFF. V gene TRBV6-1 combines with J gene TRBJ2-1; 12 bases align to TRBD2. Germline V CDR1 and CDR2: MNHNS, SASEGT. The CDR3 totals 14 residues. The V gene end was trimmed by 8 bases and the J gene end by 6 bases; junction bases not matched to a gene: 5.

The chain carries TRBV27 and TRBJ2-5, with a tentative D call TRBD2 (7 bases). The length of the CDR3 is 16 residues. Trimming took off 3 bases at V and 4 bases at J, with 18 bases between the two ends. CDR1 is MNHEY and CDR2 is SMNVEV in the germline V gene (reference sequence). The chain's CDR3 is CASSFGGRLGGETQYF. CDR3 nucleotides: TGTGCCAGCAGTTTCGGGGGGCGGTTAGGAGGAGAGACCCAGTACTTC.

This chain uses TRBV11-2 with TRBJ2-1; D may match TRBD1 or TRBD2 (5 bases each). This CDR3 comprises 14 residues. CDR1 is SGHAT and CDR2 is FQNNGV in the germline V gene. Trimming took 7 bases from V and 5 from J, leaving 15 bases between them. The CDR3 loop is CASTIGAANNEQFF. For the CDR3, the DNA is TGTGCCAGCACCATCGGGGCCGCTAACAATGAGCAGTTCTTC.

This chain connects TRBV6-1 to TRBJ2-1; a weak D match, TRBD1 (6 bases). The CDR3 is 13 residues long. CDR1 is MNHNS and CDR2 is SASEGT in the germline V gene. Trimming removed 5 bases from V and 9 bases from J, with 14 bases in between. The CDR3 bases are TGTGCCAGCAGTCAGGGACACAGGATTGAGCAGTTCTTC. As protein: CASSQGHRIEQFF.

The table lists this clonotype with a few counts. This rearrangement joins TRBV27 to TRBJ2-7; no definite D call. The CDR3 runs 14 residues. Between the trimmed V and J ends, which lost 5 bases and 2 bases, there was a span of 13 bases. Germline V gene data show CDR1 as MNHEY and CDR2 as SMNVEV (reference sequence). CDR3 sequence (DNA): TGTGCCAGCAGTCTCCCCTTGTCGGCCTACGAGCAGTACTTC. As protein: CASSLPLSAYEQYF.

This clonotype was recorded at least ten times. The chain carries TRBV30 and TRBJ2-1, with 13 bases aligning to TRBD2. V dropped 1 base and J dropped 0; count of bases not matched to a gene: 9. In germline, CDR1 is GTSNPN, CDR2 SVGIG (reference sequence). This CDR3 has 19 residues. DNA of the CDR3: TGTGCCTGGAGTGCCCAGCGACTAGCGGGGGGAAGCTCCTACAATGAGCAGTTCTTC. Translating it yields CAWSAQRLAGGSSYNEQFF. The full variable domain, rest sourced from reference TRBV30 and TRBJ2-1, is SQTIHQWPATLVQPVGSPLSLECTVEGTSNPNLYWYRQAAGRGLQLLFYSVGIGQISSEVPQNLSASRPQDRQFILSSKKLLLSDSGFYLCAWSAQRLAGGSSYNEQFFGPGTRLTVL.

This clonotype was seen a single time. This chain links TRBV12-3 or TRBV12-4 with TRBJ1-1, with D tentatively TRBD1 (5 bases). The CDR3 consists of 12 residues. V was clipped by 5 bases and J by 11 bases, with 15 bases between them. This CDR3 reads CASSRGEVSAFF. The DNA of the CDR3 is TGTGCCAGCAGTCGGGGGGAAGTAAGTGCTTTCTTT.

This clonotype appeared a few times. At one of its ends the junction is not consistent with the germline gene, which may arise from a read error. This chain uses TRBV7-9 with TRBJ2-5, with 9 bases aligning to TRBD1. The germline CDR1 and CDR2 sequences are SEHNR and FQNEAQ (reference sequence). The CDR3 has 15 amino acids. CDR3 residues: CASSHPGQGEETRYF. As DNA, the CDR3 is TGTGCCAGCAGCCATCCGGGACAGGGTGAGGAGACCCGGTACTTC.

This chain joins TRBV7-2 and TRBJ2-3, with D perhaps matching TRBD2 (5 bases). V was pared by 6 bases and J by 2 bases, with 12 bases between. The length of the CDR3 is 14 residues. Looked up from germline, CDR1 is SGHTA and CDR2 is FQGNSA. The CDR3 loop is CASRARGPTDTQYF. The CDR3 bases are TGTGCCAGCAGGGCCCGGGGTCCCACAGATACGCAGTATTTT.

Only a few counts were recorded for this clonotype. The genes are TRBV18 and TRBJ1-2; D call uncertain. The V gene lost 0 bases and the J gene lost 2 bases, with 7 bases spanning the gap. The germline V gene encodes CDR1 KGHSH and CDR2 LQKENI. The CDR3 covers 14 residues. Here the CDR3 reads CASSPPERNYGYTF. DNA for the CDR3: TGTGCCAGCTCACCACCGGAGAGAAACTATGGCTACACCTTC.

This clonotype was counted many times. Here the CDR3 DNA reads TGCAGTGCTAGGGGGGGGACAGTGAACACTGAAGCTTTCTTT. It encodes CSARGGTVNTEAFF. The rearrangement uses TRBV20-1 and TRBJ1-1; 7 positions agree with TRBD1. CDR3 size: 14 residues. Per germline, CDR1 DFQATT and CDR2 SNEGSKA (reference sequence). V lost 3 bases and J lost 0; bases outside the gene matches: 4.

This clonotype showed up many times. V is TRBV7-9 and J is TRBJ2-7; D is undetermined. The CDR3 is made up of 15 amino acids. Germline lookup yields CDR1 SEHNR and CDR2 FQNEAQ (reference sequence). V was shortened by 5 bases and J by 0 bases, with 14 bases between the two germline ends. CDR3 bases: TGTGCCAGCAGCGCAGACGGGTCGGGCTCCTACGAGCAGTACTTC. Translated, it gives CASSADGSGSYEQYF.

This clonotype was seen at least ten times. The V and J genes are TRBV5-1 and TRBJ1-1, with D unclear. V dropped 2 bases and J dropped 1 base, with 9 bases sitting between them. This CDR3 comprises 14 residues. Germline CDR1 is SGHRS and CDR2 is YFSETQ. The CDR3 DNA is TGCGCCAGCAGCTTTCAGGTCTCGAACACTGAAGCTTTCTTT. Its translation is CASSFQVSNTEAFF.

The V and J genes are TRBV7-9 and TRBJ1-2; the match to TRBD1 covers 7 bases. This CDR3 region has 15 residues. V shed 1 base and J 3 bases; nucleotides not matched to a gene: 5. CDR1 is SEHNR and CDR2 is FQNEAQ in the germline V gene (reference sequence). The CDR3: CASSLEAGGYYGYTF. DNA of the CDR3: TGTGCCAGCAGCTTAGAGGCAGGGGGGTACTATGGCTACACCTTC.

This clonotype has only a few counts. V and J are TRBV20-1 and TRBJ2-7; D uncertain. The CDR3 is 12 residues long. Germline V gene lookup returns CDR1 DFQATT and CDR2 SNEGSKA (reference sequence). The V end was cut by 4 bases, the J end by 2 bases, with 9 bases between. CDR3 region: CSATDQTYEQYF. The DNA of the CDR3 is TGCAGTGCTACCGACCAAACCTACGAGCAGTACTTC.

This sequence joins TRBV9 and TRBJ2-1; 8 positions match TRBD1. From germline, CDR1 is SGDLS and CDR2 YYNGEE. Trimming took 4 bases from V and 5 from J; bases not matched to a gene: 14. The CDR3 runs 17 residues. This CDR3 reads CASSHGKLADRDNEQFF. In DNA form, the CDR3 reads TGTGCCAGCAGCCACGGGAAATTGGCGGACAGGGACAATGAGCAGTTCTTC.

A few counts support this clonotype. Here the CDR3 DNA reads TGTGCCAGCAGCCTACCCGGGGAGTCCTACAATGAGCAGTTCTTC. It yields the protein CASSLPGESYNEQFF. The rearrangement uses TRBV5-6 and TRBJ2-1; D perhaps matches TRBD2 (5 bases). The CDR3 contains 15 residues. The germline V gene has CDR1 SGHDT and CDR2 YYEEEE. V was cut by 4 bases and J by 1 base, with 12 bases left in between.

The rearrangement joins TRBV19 to TRBJ2-7; the D gene is possibly TRBD2 (5 bases). Trimming cost V 6 bases and J 3 bases, with 15 bases left between them. Germline assignment: CDR1 LNHDA and CDR2 SQIVND (reference sequence). This CDR3 comprises 14 residues. CDR3: CASSHPAGLYEQYF. CDR3 nucleotides: TGTGCCAGTAGCCACCCGGCAGGACTCTACGAGCAGTACTTC.

This clonotype has ten or more counts. The J gene is TRBJ2-7, the V gene TRBV28, with D perhaps matching TRBD1 or TRBD2 (5 bases each). Germline V gives CDR1 MDHEN, CDR2 SYDVKM. Trimming pared 7 bases from V and 7 bases from J, leaving 20 bases between. The CDR3 extends over 14 amino acids. This CDR3 is CASTPGAALGEQYF. The CDR3 nucleotides are TGTGCCAGCACCCCCGGGGCGGCCCTTGGGGAGCAGTACTTC.

This clonotype was detected many times. The chain joins TRBV7-8 to TRBJ1-5, with a tentative D call TRBD1 (6 bases). V shed 5 bases and J shed 3 bases, with 14 bases lying between them. Germline CDR1 and CDR2: SGHVS and FQNEAQ. The CDR3 has 15 residues. The CDR3 is CASSGGAGNNQPQHF. CDR3 DNA sequence: TGTGCCAGCAGCGGGGGGGCGGGGAACAATCAGCCCCAGCATTTT.